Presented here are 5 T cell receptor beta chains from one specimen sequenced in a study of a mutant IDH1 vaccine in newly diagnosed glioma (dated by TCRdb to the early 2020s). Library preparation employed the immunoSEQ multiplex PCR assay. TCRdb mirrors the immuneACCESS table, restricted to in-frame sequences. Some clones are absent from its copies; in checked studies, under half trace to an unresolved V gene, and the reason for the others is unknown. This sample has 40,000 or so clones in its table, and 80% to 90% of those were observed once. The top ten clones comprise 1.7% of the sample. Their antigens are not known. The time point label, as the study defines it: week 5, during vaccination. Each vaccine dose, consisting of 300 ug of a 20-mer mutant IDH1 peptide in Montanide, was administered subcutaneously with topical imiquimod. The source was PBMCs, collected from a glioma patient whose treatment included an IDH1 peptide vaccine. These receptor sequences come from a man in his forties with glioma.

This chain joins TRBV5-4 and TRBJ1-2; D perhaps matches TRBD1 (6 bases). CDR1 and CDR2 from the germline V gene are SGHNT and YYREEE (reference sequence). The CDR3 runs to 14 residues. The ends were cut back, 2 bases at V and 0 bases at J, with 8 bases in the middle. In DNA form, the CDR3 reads TGTGCCAGCAGCTTCAGGGGCCCTAACTATGGCTACACCTTC. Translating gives CASSFRGPNYGYTF.

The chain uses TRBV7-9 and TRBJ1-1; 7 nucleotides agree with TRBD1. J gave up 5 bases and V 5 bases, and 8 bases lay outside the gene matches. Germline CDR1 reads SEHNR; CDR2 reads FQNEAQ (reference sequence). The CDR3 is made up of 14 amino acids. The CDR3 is CASSRDSSRTEAFF. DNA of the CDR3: TGTGCCAGCAGCCGGGACAGTTCGAGGACTGAAGCTTTCTTT.

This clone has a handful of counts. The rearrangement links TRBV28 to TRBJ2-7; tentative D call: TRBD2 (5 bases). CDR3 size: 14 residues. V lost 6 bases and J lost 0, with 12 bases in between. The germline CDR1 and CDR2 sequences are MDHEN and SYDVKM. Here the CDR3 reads CASRSRGSSYEQYF. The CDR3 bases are TGTGCCAGCAGATCACGGGGTAGCTCCTACGAGCAGTACTTC.

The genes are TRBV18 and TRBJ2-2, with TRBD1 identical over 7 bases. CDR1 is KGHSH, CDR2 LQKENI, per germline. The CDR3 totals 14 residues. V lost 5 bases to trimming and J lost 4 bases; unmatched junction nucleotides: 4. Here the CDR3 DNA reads TGTGCCAGCTCATCGACAGGGACCACCGGGGAGCTGTTTTTT. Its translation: CASSSTGTTGELFF.

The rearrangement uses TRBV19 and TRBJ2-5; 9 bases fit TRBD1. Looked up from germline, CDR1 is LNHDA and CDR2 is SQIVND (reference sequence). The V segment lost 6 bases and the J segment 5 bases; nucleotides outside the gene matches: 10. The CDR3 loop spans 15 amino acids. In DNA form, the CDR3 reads TGTGCCAGTAGCTCGCCGGGACAGGGATACGAGACCCAGTACTTC. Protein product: CASSSPGQGYETQYF.